This paragraph covers one TCR beta chain sequence. The CDR3 sequence is 13 residues long. V lost 3 bases and J 3 bases, leaving 9 bases between the germline ends. Germline CDR1 is MNHEY and CDR2 is SVGEGT. This entry comes from a study of control samples from healthy donors and cancer patients. Only in-frame clones appear in the TCRdb table, and some are missing; sequencing was by immunoSEQ multiplex PCR. The sample includes under 30,000 clones, approximately 85% of them seen just once. This chain uses TRBV6-2 or TRBV6-3 with TRBJ2-7; D remains ambiguous. This TCR derives from a woman aged 55-69 years with head and neck cancer. Material for sequencing was PBMCs. CDR3 DNA: TGTGCCAGCAGTTATGTGATGCACTACGAGCAGTACTTC. Protein sequence: CASSYVMHYEQYF.